This T cell receptor beta chain was recorded in a study of T cell responses to AZD1222 COVID-19 vaccine. Whole-study results and caveats: When two AZD1222 doses had been given, Spike-specific TCR breadth and depth rose.

This clone was recorded once. Its antigen is still unknown. Sequencing used immunoSEQ multiplex PCR; TCRdb keeps in-frame clones, though not all of them. The sample lists tens of thousands of clones, 80% to 95% occurring once. The V end lost 5 bases, the J end lost 7 bases, and 14 bases lay between the germline ends. Per germline, CDR1 MDHEN and CDR2 SYDVKM. The CDR3 covers 14 residues. This chain connects TRBV28 to TRBJ1-4, with D unresolved. The TCR comes from an adult who received the AZD1222 COVID-19 vaccine. Sequenced material: peripheral blood, taken 28 days after the second AZD1222 dose. CDR3 protein: CASSVGNSGEKLFF. In DNA form, the CDR3 reads TGTGCCAGCAGTGTCGGGAACTCCGGTGAAAAACTGTTTTTT.